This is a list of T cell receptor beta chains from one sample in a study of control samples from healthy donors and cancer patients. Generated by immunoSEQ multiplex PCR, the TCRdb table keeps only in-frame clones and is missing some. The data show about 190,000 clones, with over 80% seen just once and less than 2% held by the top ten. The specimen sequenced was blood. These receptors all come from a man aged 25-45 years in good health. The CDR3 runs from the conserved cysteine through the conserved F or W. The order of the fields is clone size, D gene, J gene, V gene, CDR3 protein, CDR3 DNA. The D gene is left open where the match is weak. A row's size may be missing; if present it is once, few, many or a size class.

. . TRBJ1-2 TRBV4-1 CASSQEAFNYGYTF TGCGCCAGCAGCCAAGAGGCGTTTAACTATGGCTACACCTTC
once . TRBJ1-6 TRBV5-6 CASSPEGGNSPLHF TGTGCCAGCAGCCCCGAGGGGGGCAATTCACCCCTCCACTTT
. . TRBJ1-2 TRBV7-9 CASSKDMIYGYTF TGTGCCAGCAGCAAGGACATGATATATGGCTACACCTTC
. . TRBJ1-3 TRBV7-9 CASSSGKGSGNTIYF TGTGCCAGCAGCTCGGGGAAGGGCTCTGGAAACACCATATATTTT
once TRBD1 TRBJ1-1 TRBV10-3 CATSDRGRDEAFF TGTGCCACGTCTGACAGGGGGCGGGATGAAGCTTTCTTT
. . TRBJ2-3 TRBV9 CASSVAGGLFSTDTQYF TGTGCCAGCAGCGTAGCGGGGGGCCTCTTTAGCACAGATACGCAGTATTTT
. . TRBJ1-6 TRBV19 CASGDRLENSPLHF TGTGCCAGTGGCGACCGGTTGGAGAATTCACCCCTCCACTTT
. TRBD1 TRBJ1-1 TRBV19 CASSAQGQGGGAFF TGTGCCAGTAGTGCTCAGGGACAGGGCGGGGGAGCTTTCTTT
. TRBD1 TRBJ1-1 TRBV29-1 CSASWGDSKAFF TGCAGCGCTTCCTGGGGGGACAGTAAAGCTTTCTTT
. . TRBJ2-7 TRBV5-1 CASSQLPPSEQYF TGCGCCAGCAGTCAGCTACCCCCTTCTGAGCAGTACTTC
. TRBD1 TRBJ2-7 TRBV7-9 CASSRIPGQGAMSEQYF TGTGCCAGCAGTCGTATACCGGGACAGGGGGCGATGAGCGAGCAGTACTTC
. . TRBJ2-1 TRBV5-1 CASSLAGQVNNEQFF TGCGCCAGCAGCCTAGCGGGACAGGTAAACAATGAGCAGTTCTTC
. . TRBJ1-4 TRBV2 CASSGSRTAGKEKLFF TGTGCCAGCAGTGGTAGTAGGACGGCTGGCAAGGAAAAACTGTTTTTT
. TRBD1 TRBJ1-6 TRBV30 CAWSSGQAKRNSPLHF TGTGCCTGGAGCTCGGGACAGGCCAAGAGGAATTCACCCCTCCACTTT
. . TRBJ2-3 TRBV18 CASSTAGGQDADTQYF TGTGCCAGCTCCACGGCCGGGGGGCAAGATGCAGATACGCAGTATTTT
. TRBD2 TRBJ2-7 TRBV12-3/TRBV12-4 CASGGDVYEQYF TGTGCCAGCGGGGGGGATGTATACGAGCAGTACTTC
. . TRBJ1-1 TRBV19 CASSIGYGEAFF TGTGCCAGTAGTATAGGGTACGGGGAAGCTTTCTTT
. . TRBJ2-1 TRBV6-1 CASSENSVEGGQFF TGTGCCAGCAGTGAAAACAGCGTAGAGGGAGGTCAGTTCTTC
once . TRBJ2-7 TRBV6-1 CASSIEFTVAGEQYF TGTGCCAGCAGCATAGAATTTACGGTTGCGGGCGAGCAGTACTTC
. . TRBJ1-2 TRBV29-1 CSVGGAFNYGYTF TGCAGCGTTGGAGGGGCGTTTAACTATGGCTACACCTTC
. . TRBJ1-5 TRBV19 CASSADGNQPQHF TGTGCCAGTAGCGCGGACGGGAATCAGCCCCAGCATTTT
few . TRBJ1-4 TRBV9 CASSPRTASNEKLFF TGTGCCAGCAGCCCCCGGACCGCCTCTAATGAAAAACTGTTTTTT
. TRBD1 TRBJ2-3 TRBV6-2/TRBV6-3 CASSTSPGTGDTDTQYF TGTGCCAGCAGCACCAGCCCCGGGACAGGGGACACAGATACGCAGTATTTT
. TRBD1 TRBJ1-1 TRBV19 CASTDNRGQGRLFPEAFF TGTGCCAGTACCGACAACAGGGGGCAGGGAAGGTTGTTTCCTGAAGCTTTCTTT